The 5 T cell receptor beta chains in this list originate from one sample, sequenced in a study of blood T cells in healthy people across ages. A sample-barcoded 5' primer and a J-beta primer mix were used in a second PCR of roughly 7 to 11 cycles. TCRdb itself ran the 5' RACE reads through MiXCR, one entry per CDR3 protein. This table holds approximately 730,000 distinct CDR3 sequences, roughly 43% found once. Sequencing input: blood. The receptors originated from a woman aged 55-75 years in good health.

The table lists this clonotype with a few counts. A much larger clone sits a single nucleotide away, making a read error possible. This sequence joins TRBV7-2 and TRBJ2-5, with D perhaps TRBD2 (6 bases). The J call may not be correct, given that the DNA end is closer to TRBJ2-7. This CDR3 region has 14 residues. From germline, CDR1 is SGHTA and CDR2 FQGNSA. CDR3 amino acids: CASSRTINPDEQYF. For the CDR3, the DNA is TGTGCCAGCAGCCGGACTATAAATCCCGACGAGCAGTACTTC.

On this clonotype: A much larger clone sits a single nucleotide away, making a read error possible. V is TRBV7-9 and J is TRBJ2-1, with 11 bases that match TRBD2. Judging by the DNA end, TRBJ2-7 fits better; the J call may be wrong. Per the germline V gene, CDR1 is SEHNR and CDR2 is FQNEAQ (reference sequence). There are 19 residues in the CDR3. CDR3 sequence: CASSQQPGLADDFYNEQYF. CDR3 DNA sequence: TGTGCCAGCAGCCAACAACCGGGACTAGCGGATGACTTCTACAATGAGCAGTACTTC.

This clonotype was found many times. The V gene is TRBV27, the J gene TRBJ2-7; weak D call: TRBD2 (6 bases). Germline-derived CDR1 and CDR2 are MNHEY and SMNVEV (reference sequence). The V end was cut by 0 bases, the J end by 6 bases, with 9 bases between. CDR3 length: 13 amino acids. The CDR3 DNA sequence: TGTGCCAGCAGTTTATCGCAGGGAGGCGAGCAGTACTTC. It yields the protein CASSLSQGGEQYF.

This sequence joins TRBV19 and TRBJ2-2, with 7 bases matching TRBD1. The CDR3 sequence is 12 residues long. J gave up 8 bases and V 7 bases, and 4 bases lay outside the gene matches. Germline V gene sequence: CDR1 LNHDA, CDR2 SQIVND (reference sequence). As DNA, the CDR3 is TGTGCCAGTATCGACAGGGCTGGGGAGCTGTTTTTT. Translated, it gives CASIDRAGELFF.

This clonotype has a count of ten or more. The V call is TRBV20-1, the J call TRBJ1-6, with D possibly being TRBD1 (5 bases). Germline assignment: CDR1 DFQATT and CDR2 SNEGSKA (reference sequence). The CDR3 spans 16 residues. The ends were cut back, 3 bases at V and 0 bases at J, with 12 bases in the middle. Here the CDR3 DNA reads TGCAGTGCTAGTACAATGGGGCGCTCCTATAATTCACCCCTCCACTTT. Its translation is CSASTMGRSYNSPLHF.